The entry below describes one T cell receptor beta chain. This PCR relied on a set of 60 Vbeta primers and 13 Jbeta primers. Some clones are missing from TCRdb's copy, which holds only in-frame ones; the method was immunoSEQ multiplex PCR. In the table there are some 86,000 clones, approximately 65% of which are singletons. The sample is drawn from a study of cytomegalovirus exposure and HLA in healthy donors. In germline, CDR1 is LNHDA, CDR2 SQIVND (reference sequence). This CDR3 is built from 16 residues. J was trimmed by 7 bases and V by 3 bases; bases with no gene match: 7. Sequences were obtained from PBMCs. This chain connects TRBV19 to TRBJ2-7; TRBD2 agrees at 15 bases. The clonotype comes from a man aged 30 to 39 in good health and CMV-seronegative. The CDR3 DNA follows: TGTGCCAGTAGTATTTCGGCGGGACTAGCGGGAGGTGAGCAGTACTTC. Translating it yields CASSISAGLAGGEQYF.